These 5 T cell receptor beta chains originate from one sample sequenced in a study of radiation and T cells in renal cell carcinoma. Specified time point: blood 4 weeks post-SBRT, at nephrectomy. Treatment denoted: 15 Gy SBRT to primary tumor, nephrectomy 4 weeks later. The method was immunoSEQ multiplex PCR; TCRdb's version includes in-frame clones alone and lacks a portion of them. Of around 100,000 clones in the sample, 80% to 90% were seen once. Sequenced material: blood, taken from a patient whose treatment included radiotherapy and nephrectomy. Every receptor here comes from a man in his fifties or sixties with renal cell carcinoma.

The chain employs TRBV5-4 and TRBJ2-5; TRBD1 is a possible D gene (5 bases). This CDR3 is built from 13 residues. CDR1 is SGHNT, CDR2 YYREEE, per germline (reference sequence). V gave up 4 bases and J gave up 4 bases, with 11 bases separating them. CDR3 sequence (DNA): TGTGCCAGCAGCCTGCAGGGCAGAGAGACCCAGTACTTC. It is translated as CASSLQGRETQYF.

The CDR3: CASSPQTGAYNEQFF. The CDR3, as DNA: TGTGCCAGCAGCCCACAAACGGGAGCCTACAATGAGCAGTTCTTC. The rearrangement links TRBV7-2 to TRBJ2-1; maybe TRBD2 (6 bases). The CDR3 spans 15 residues. CDR1 and CDR2 (germline): SGHTA, FQGNSA. With 5 bases removed from V and 2 bases from J, the gap between germline ends came to 13 bases.

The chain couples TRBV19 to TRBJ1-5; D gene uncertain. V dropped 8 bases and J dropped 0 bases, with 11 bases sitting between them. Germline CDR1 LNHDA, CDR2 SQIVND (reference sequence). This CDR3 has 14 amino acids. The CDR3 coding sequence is TGTGCCAGTGACGGGGATTATAGCAATCAGCCCCAGCATTTT. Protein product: CASDGDYSNQPQHF.

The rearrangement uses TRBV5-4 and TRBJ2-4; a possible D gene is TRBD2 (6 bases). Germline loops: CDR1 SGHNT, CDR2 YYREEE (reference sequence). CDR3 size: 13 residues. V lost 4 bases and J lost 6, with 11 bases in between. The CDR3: CASSPGLANIQYF. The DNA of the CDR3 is TGTGCCAGCAGCCCGGGACTCGCAAACATTCAGTACTTC.

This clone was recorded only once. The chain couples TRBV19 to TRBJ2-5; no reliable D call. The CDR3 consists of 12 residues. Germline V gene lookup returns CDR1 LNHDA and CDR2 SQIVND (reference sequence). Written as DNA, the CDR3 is TGTCATTTAGCTTGGGGACAAGAGACCCAGTACTTC. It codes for CHLAWGQETQYF.